This T cell receptor beta chain was sequenced in a study of PD-1 blockade in classical Hodgkin lymphoma. With no exception, relapse followed autologous stem cell transplantation in all patients, and brentuximab vedotin exposure varied. Trimming removed 4 bases from V and 4 bases from J, with 7 bases in between. CDR3 length: 12 amino acids. CDR1 and CDR2 (germline): SGHRS, YFSETQ. Clones were read by immunoSEQ multiplex PCR, and TCRdb kept only the in-frame ones, dropping some. The sample has roughly 92,000 clones, roughly 92% seen once. The source material was peripheral blood mononuclear cells (PBMCs), sampled at baseline. The chain recombines TRBV5-1 with TRBJ2-3, with D hard to call. This TCR came from a human donor with classical Hodgkin lymphoma. CDR3 DNA sequence: TGCGCCAGCAGCCCGGAATCAGATACGCAGTATTTT. It codes for CASSPESDTQYF.